This T cell receptor (beta chain) was observed in a study of OX40 agonist ivuxolimab in advanced cancers. Study information: Eligibility admitted prior anti-PD-1, anti-PD-L1 or anti-CTLA-4 therapy; 35% to 40% had some.

V lost 3 bases and J lost 1; bases outside the gene matches: 6. The V gene's germline CDR1 is ENHRY and CDR2 SYGVKD. CDR3 size: 15 residues. TCRdb's table, derived via immunoSEQ multiplex PCR, lists solely in-frame clones and lacks some. Altogether about 62,000 clones are present, around 79% being singletons, with the ten largest covering approximately 11%. Sequenced here: CD4+ or CD8+ T cells sorted from blood, sampled in a trial of the OX40 agonist ivuxolimab. The TCR sequence derives from an adult with an advanced solid tumor such as melanoma, head and neck, liver or kidney cancer. The chain carries TRBV10-3 and TRBJ2-7; 7 bases agree with TRBD1. The CDR3 loop reads CAISDPAGGSYEQYF. The CDR3 DNA reads TGTGCCATCAGTGACCCCGCAGGGGGATCCTACGAGCAGTACTTC.